This is a list of T cell receptor beta chains from one sample in a study of blood T cell repertoires in COVID-19. Assay used: immunoSEQ multiplex PCR; TCRdb lists only in-frame clones, some missing. The sample has 130,000 or so clones, less than 85% seen once. Sequenced input: peripheral blood. The source of these receptors is a woman aged 60-75 years with acute or convalescent COVID-19. CDR3s include the opening cysteine and the closing phenylalanine or tryptophan. A D gene is named only where the DNA matches it firmly. Some rows have no size entry. The others give once, few or many, or a class for an expanded clone.

- | - | TRBJ1-1 | TRBV4-1 | TGCGCCAGCAGCTTCCAACTGAGAATAACCGGCACTGAAGCTTTCTTT | CASSFQLRITGTEAFF
- | - | TRBJ1-1 | TRBV10-3 | TGTGCCATCAGTGAGCCCGCTGGGGCAGGGGACACTGAAGCTTTCTTT | CAISEPAGAGDTEAFF
TRBD1 | - | TRBJ2-3 | TRBV19 | TGTGCCAGTAGTGTGGGACAGGGAATAAGCACAGATACGCAGTATTTT | CASSVGQGISTDTQYF
TRBD1 | once | TRBJ1-4 | TRBV7-2 | TGTGCCAGCAGCCTAGATCAAACAGGGGTAAAACTGTTTTTT | CASSLDQTGVKLFF
- | - | TRBJ1-6 | TRBV7-9 | TGTGCCAGCAGTGGTCAGGGGAAAGGGAATTCACCCCTCCACTTT | CASSGQGKGNSPLHF
TRBD1 | - | TRBJ1-4 | TRBV5-6 | TGTGCCAGCAGCTTGGTCGGGACAGGGTATCCTACAACTAATGAAAAACTGTTTTTT | CASSLVGTGYPTTNEKLFF
- | - | TRBJ2-3 | TRBV6-5 | TGTGCCAGCAGCCAACAGGTTGGCGTACGAGATACGCAGTATTTT | CASSQQVGVRDTQYF
TRBD1 | - | TRBJ1-5 | TRBV5-6 | TGTGCCAGCAGACGACAGGGTAGCAATCAGCCCCAGCATTTT | CASRRQGSNQPQHF
- | - | TRBJ2-6 | TRBV7-9 | TGTGCCAGCAGCTCCCCCGTCAGGGGGGTATCTGGGGCCAACGTCCTGACTTTC | CASSSPVRGVSGANVLTF
TRBD2 | - | TRBJ2-3 | TRBV20-1 | TGCAGTGCTAGGGGGGGGGATACGCAGTATTTT | CSARGGDTQYF
- | - | TRBJ1-2 | TRBV5-4 | TGTGCCAGCAGCTGGATGCGGGGGACATCCTATGGCTACACCTTC | CASSWMRGTSYGYTF
TRBD1 | - | TRBJ1-3 | TRBV9 | TGTGCCAGCAGCTTACAGGGGGGACATGGAAACACCATATATTTT | CASSLQGGHGNTIYF
TRBD1 | - | TRBJ1-1 | TRBV27 | TGTGCCAGCAGTCGAGAACAGGGGTTCACTGAAGCTTTCTTT | CASSREQGFTEAFF
- | - | TRBJ2-3 | TRBV2 | TGTGCCAGCAGTGAAGCGCTCAAGGCTAGGACAGACACAGATACGCAGTATTTT | CASSEALKARTDTDTQYF
- | once | TRBJ1-1 | TRBV9 | TGTGCCAGCAGCGTAGTTGACAGCACTGAAGCTTTCTTT | CASSVVDSTEAFF
- | - | TRBJ2-4 | TRBV20-1 | TGCAGTGCTAGTCGGACGGCGGGGACCAAAAACATTCAGTACTTC | CSASRTAGTKNIQYF
- | - | TRBJ1-1 | TRBV4-1 | TGCGCCAGCAGCCGGGACATGGTCACTGAAGCTTTCTTT | CASSRDMVTEAFF
- | - | TRBJ1-2 | TRBV2 | TGTGCCGGACATGGGATTAACTATGGCTACACCTTC | CAGHGINYGYTF
- | - | TRBJ1-2 | TRBV12-3/TRBV12-4 | TGTGCCAGCAGTTCTTCCCTTTATGGCTACACCTTC | CASSSSLYGYTF
TRBD1 | - | TRBJ2-1 | TRBV7-9 | TGTGCCAGCAGCTTAGCTCCGGGACAGGGGGGCTATGAGCAGTTCTTC | CASSLAPGQGGYEQFF
TRBD1 | - | TRBJ1-2 | TRBV24-1 | TGTGCCACCAGTGTAGCAGGGGGCGATGGCTACACCTTC | CATSVAGGDGYTF
- | - | TRBJ1-4 | TRBV5-4 | TGTGCCAGCAGCTTGTTGCCCAGTGAAAAACTGTTTTTT | CASSLLPSEKLFF
- | - | TRBJ1-1 | TRBV12-3/TRBV12-4 | TGTGCCAGCGCGGCACAACTGAACACTGAAGCTTTCTTT | CASAAQLNTEAFF
- | - | TRBJ1-1 | TRBV5-1 | TGCGCCAGCAGCTCATCCGGGACACCTAACACTGAAGCTTTCTTT | CASSSSGTPNTEAFF
- | - | TRBJ1-3 | TRBV7-2 | TGTGCCAGCAGCGCGGAGTACTCTGGAAACACCATATATTTT | CASSAEYSGNTIYF
TRBD2 | - | TRBJ2-3 | TRBV12-3/TRBV12-4 | TGTGCCAGCAGTTTGGGAGCGGGGGATACGCAGTATTTT | CASSLGAGDTQYF
TRBD1 | - | TRBJ1-1 | TRBV10-2 | TGCGCCGTACAGGGGGTAGGGAACACTGAAGCTTTCTTT | CAVQGVGNTEAFF
TRBD2 | - | TRBJ2-7 | TRBV5-4 | TGTGCCAGCAGCTCACTAGCGGGGGCCTACGAGCAGTACTTC | CASSSLAGAYEQYF
- | few | TRBJ2-2 | TRBV4-1 | TGCGCCAGCAGCCAAGAGAGAGGACATGAACTGTTTTTT | CASSQERGHELFF
- | few | TRBJ1-5 | TRBV2 | TGTGCCAGCAGTGTATATAGCAATCAGCCCCAGCATTTT | CASSVYSNQPQHF
- | - | TRBJ2-3 | TRBV28 | TGTGCCAGCAGTTTACAGGATACAGATACGCAGTATTTT | CASSLQDTDTQYF
- | - | TRBJ2-2 | TRBV14 | TGTGCCAGCAGCCAAGCCCCCAAATTTACCGGGGAGCTGTTTTTT | CASSQAPKFTGELFF
- | once | TRBJ1-5 | TRBV28 | TGTGCCAGCGGCTACTATAGCAATCAGCCCCAGCATTTT | CASGYYSNQPQHF
- | - | TRBJ1-5 | TRBV5-5 | TGTGCCAGCAGCTTTAGTTTCTCGAGCAATCAGCCCCAGCATTTT | CASSFSFSSNQPQHF
- | - | TRBJ1-1 | TRBV19 | TGTGCCAGTAGTGCCGGTGGCGGGCCGAACACTGAAGCTTTCTTT | CASSAGGGPNTEAFF
- | once | TRBJ2-5 | TRBV5-4 | TGTGCCAGCAGCTTTACACCGGGCCGGGGAGAGACCCAGTACTTC | CASSFTPGRGETQYF
TRBD1 | - | TRBJ1-1 | TRBV5-4 | TGTGCCAGCAGCTTGGAAGGGACAGTGAACACTGAAGCTTTCTTT | CASSLEGTVNTEAFF
- | - | TRBJ1-5 | TRBV2 | TGTGCCAGCAGTGGGCCTCAGGGATATCAGCCCCAGCATTTT | CASSGPQGYQPQHF
TRBD2 | - | TRBJ2-1 | TRBV11-2 | TGTGCCAGCAGCCGTCCCGGGACTAGCGGGGGGGCCTACAATGAGCAGTTCTTC | CASSRPGTSGGAYNEQFF
- | - | TRBJ1-1 | TRBV7-3 | TGTGCCAGCAGCTTAGGGGGGTCCACTGAAGCTTTCTTT | CASSLGGSTEAFF
- | - | TRBJ1-4 | TRBV6-5 | TGTGCCAGCAATTACCGGGGGGAAAAACTGTTTTTT | CASNYRGEKLFF
- | - | TRBJ2-1 | TRBV12-3/TRBV12-4 | TGTGCCAGCAGTTTAGCTAAATTTCCGGTCTTC | CASSLAKFPVF
- | once | TRBJ1-5 | TRBV24-1 | TGTGCCACCATATTGATGGCTATCAGGCAGCCCCAGCATTTT | CATILMAIRQPQHF
TRBD2 | - | TRBJ2-7 | TRBV3-1/TRBV3-2 | TGTGCCAGCAGCCAAGTAGCGGGGGGGCCCTACGAGCAGTACTTC | CASSQVAGGPYEQYF